These T cell receptor beta chains were read from a single sample in a study of shared clonotypes between healthy human individuals. Sequencing used immunoSEQ multiplex PCR; TCRdb keeps in-frame clones, though not all of them. The data show some 2 million clones, 95% seen once. Sequences were obtained from naive CD4+ T cells sorted from blood. Every receptor here comes from a man younger than 35 in good health. Both conserved end residues are part of each CDR3. D genes are given only for firm matches. Only some rows state a clone size, as once, few, many or a class for expanded clones.

TRBJ1-2,15,TRBD1,TRBV6-4,-,CASSPLEGQGYGYTF,TGTGCCAGCAGTCCCCTCGAGGGACAGGGGTATGGCTACACCTTC
TRBJ2-5,15,TRBD2,TRBV5-1,-,CASSGLAGGSETQYF,TGCGCCAGCAGCGGCTTAGCGGGGGGTTCAGAGACCCAGTACTTC
TRBJ2-7,17,TRBD1,TRBV2,once,CASSVALFDRDSYEQYF,TGTGCCAGCAGTGTTGCCTTATTCGACAGGGACTCCTACGAGCAGTACTTC
TRBJ2-1,15,TRBD2,TRBV7-9,few,CASSFLAGTYNEQFF,TGTGCCAGCAGCTTCCTAGCGGGGACCTACAATGAGCAGTTCTTC
TRBJ1-1,13,-,TRBV6-5,-,CASSYTRRGEAFF,TGTGCCAGCAGTTACACCAGAAGGGGAGAGGCTTTCTTT
TRBJ2-5,15,TRBD2,TRBV6-5,-,CASSPGTSRGETQYF,TGTGCCAGCAGTCCAGGGACTAGCAGGGGGGAGACCCAGTACTTC
TRBJ2-2,15,-,TRBV6-5,-,CASSYGNSNTGELFF,TGTGCCAGCAGTTATGGGAATTCGAACACCGGGGAGCTGTTTTTT
TRBJ1-5,18,-,TRBV7-9,-,CASSLATPGGGLNQPQHF,TGTGCCAGCAGCTTAGCTACACCCGGAGGAGGGCTTAATCAGCCCCAGCATTTT
TRBJ2-5,13,-,TRBV29-1,-,CSVEGRAQETQYF,TGCAGCGTTGAGGGCAGGGCTCAAGAGACCCAGTACTTC
TRBJ2-7,13,TRBD1,TRBV18,once,CASSETGPLQKYF,TGTGCCAGCTCAGAGACAGGGCCACTTCAGAAGTACTTC
TRBJ2-5,12,-,TRBV29-1,few,CSVDRGGETQYF,TGCAGCGTCGACAGGGGAGGGGAGACCCAGTACTTC
TRBJ2-1,14,TRBD2,TRBV6-5,-,CASSTLGGVHEQFF,TGTGCCAGCAGTACCCTGGGAGGGGTTCATGAGCAGTTCTTC
TRBJ1-6,15,-,TRBV5-1,-,CASSLASRDNSPLHF,TGCGCCAGCAGCTTGGCCAGTCGTGATAATTCACCCCTCCACTTT
TRBJ1-1,14,-,TRBV28,-,CASQEGTLNTEAFF,TGTGCCAGCCAAGAAGGGACACTGAACACTGAAGCTTTCTTT
TRBJ1-5,13,-,TRBV28,-,CASRGNSNQPQHF,TGTGCCAGCAGAGGTAATAGCAATCAGCCCCAGCATTTT
TRBJ1-5,14,-,TRBV2,-,CASRQRYSNQPQHF,TGTGCCAGCAGACAGAGATATAGCAATCAGCCCCAGCATTTT
TRBJ1-2,14,-,TRBV10-1,-,CASSECKRNYGYTF,TGCGCCAGCAGTGAGTGCAAGAGGAACTATGGCTACACCTTC
TRBJ2-2,13,-,TRBV28,-,CASSFRVAGELFF,TGTGCCAGCAGTTTCAGGGTCGCCGGGGAGCTGTTTTTT
TRBJ1-1,13,-,TRBV9,-,CASSVSVSTEAFF,TGTGCCAGCAGCGTCTCTGTTTCTACTGAAGCTTTCTTT
TRBJ2-7,13,-,TRBV27,-,CASSLGAGPLLYF,TGTGCCAGCAGTCTAGGGGCAGGACCCCTCTTGTACTTC
TRBJ2-3,19,TRBD2,TRBV5-6,-,CASSLTVAGVLQGTGTQYF,TGTGCCAGCAGCTTGACCGTAGCGGGAGTATTACAGGGAACAGGGACGCAGTATTTT
TRBJ1-6,14,TRBD1,TRBV30,-,CAWSRDRGNSPLHF,TGTGCCTGGAGTAGGGACAGGGGCAATTCACCCCTCCACTTT
TRBJ2-7,14,TRBD2,TRBV9,few,CASSATSGSYEQYF,TGTGCCAGCAGCGCGACTAGCGGATCCTACGAGCAGTACTTC
TRBJ1-1,15,-,TRBV13,-,CASSTGQRVGTEAFF,TGTGCCAGCAGCACTGGACAGCGGGTGGGCACTGAAGCTTTCTTT
TRBJ1-2,12,TRBD1,TRBV28,-,CASRDRPYGYTF,TGTGCCAGCAGGGACAGGCCTTATGGCTACACCTTC
TRBJ1-4,14,-,TRBV10-3,-,CAISESQGSEKLFF,TGTGCCATCAGTGAGTCGCAGGGAAGTGAAAAACTGTTTTTT
TRBJ2-1,13,TRBD1,TRBV7-2,-,CASSLDRDNEQFF,TGTGCCAGCAGCTTGGACAGGGACAATGAGCAGTTCTTC
TRBJ2-1,19,-,TRBV29-1,-,CSVEEADSKWGPGYNEQFF,TGCAGCGTTGAAGAAGCGGACTCGAAGTGGGGTCCCGGCTACAATGAGCAGTTCTTC
TRBJ1-2,16,-,TRBV21-1,-,CASYLGQGKYGYGYTF,TGTGCCAGCTACTTGGGACAGGGGAAATACGGCTATGGCTACACCTTC
TRBJ1-5,14,TRBD1,TRBV30,-,CAWSSDRGDQPQHF,TGTGCCTGGAGTTCGGACAGGGGAGACCAGCCCCAGCATTTT
TRBJ2-2,16,-,TRBV4-1,-,CASSQEGVTNTGELFF,TGCGCCAGCAGCCAAGAGGGTGTTACGAACACCGGGGAGCTGTTTTTT
TRBJ2-7,15,-,TRBV6-5,-,CASNKAGPRSYEQYF,TGTGCCAGCAATAAGGCAGGCCCCCGCTCCTACGAGCAGTACTTC
TRBJ1-3,16,-,TRBV5-4,-,CASSLGSRTSGNTIYF,TGTGCCAGCAGCTTGGGGAGTCGGACGAGCGGAAACACCATATATTTT
TRBJ2-7,16,-,TRBV5-4,once,CASSLEPGTLGNEQYF,TGTGCCAGCAGTTTGGAGCCCGGGACACTAGGGAACGAGCAGTACTTC
TRBJ2-7,12,-,TRBV6-1,-,CASSESQYEQYF,TGTGCCAGCAGTGAATCGCAGTACGAGCAGTACTTC
TRBJ1-1,18,TRBD1,TRBV10-2,-,CASSPNMQGARGEAEAFF,TGCGCCAGCAGTCCGAACATGCAGGGGGCGCGGGGTGAGGCTGAAGCTTTCTTT
TRBJ2-5,14,-,TRBV27,-,CASSTTMTQETQYF,TGTGCCAGCAGTACGACGATGACCCAAGAGACCCAGTACTTC
TRBJ2-1,13,-,TRBV29-1,-,CSVELAGPPEQFF,TGCAGCGTCGAACTAGCCGGCCCGCCTGAGCAGTTCTTC
TRBJ1-2,13,-,TRBV28,-,CASSSRLGYGYTF,TGTGCCAGCAGTTCCCGCCTTGGCTATGGCTACACCTTC
TRBJ2-7,15,TRBD2,TRBV18,-,CASSPGTSGRNEQYF,TGTGCCAGCTCACCCGGGACTAGCGGGCGTAACGAGCAGTACTTC
TRBJ1-2,13,-,TRBV27,-,CASSRDLNYGYTF,TGTGCCAGCTCCCGAGACCTTAACTATGGCTACACCTTC
TRBJ1-2,13,-,TRBV29-1,-,CSVAQGIDYGYTF,TGCAGCGTTGCTCAGGGTATAGACTATGGCTACACCTTC
TRBJ1-6,15,-,TRBV6-5,few,CASSFRLGAGSPLHF,TGTGCCAGCAGTTTCCGCCTCGGGGCTGGTTCACCCCTCCACTTT
TRBJ1-4,15,-,TRBV9,-,CASSGQGLTNEKLFF,TGTGCCAGCAGCGGCCAGGGGCTCACTAATGAAAAACTGTTTTTT
TRBJ2-3,15,-,TRBV5-1,-,CASSLAGRGTDTQYF,TGCGCCAGCAGCTTGGCCGGACGGGGGACAGATACGCAGTATTTT
TRBJ2-7,16,-,TRBV19,-,CASSIDWVGHSNEQYF,TGTGCCAGTAGTATTGACTGGGTCGGGCATAGCAACGAGCAGTACTTC
TRBJ2-7,17,TRBD2,TRBV7-8,once,CASSQGTSGGSSYEQYF,TGTGCCAGCAGCCAAGGGACTAGCGGGGGGAGCTCCTACGAGCAGTACTTC
TRBJ2-2,15,-,TRBV7-9,once,CAFGGLAPNTGELFF,TGTGCCTTTGGTGGGCTAGCGCCGAACACCGGGGAGCTGTTTTTT
TRBJ2-7,17,-,TRBV27,-,CASSPPVGRGLLRQQYF,TGTGCCAGCAGTCCCCCTGTCGGTAGGGGACTCCTACGTCAGCAGTACTTC
TRBJ1-5,14,-,TRBV18,once,CASSSTDSNQPQHF,TGTGCCAGCTCATCGACGGATAGCAATCAGCCCCAGCATTTT
TRBJ2-3,14,-,TRBV6-4,-,CASSVSHGTDTQYF,TGTGCCAGCAGTGTTAGCCATGGCACAGATACGCAGTATTTT
TRBJ2-3,14,TRBD1,TRBV19,-,CASSKDTGEYTQYF,TGTGCCAGTAGCAAGGACACAGGGGAATATACGCAGTATTTT
TRBJ2-6,18,-,TRBV19,-,CASHHLAWDTSGANVLTF,TGTGCCAGTCATCACCTCGCCTGGGACACCTCTGGGGCCAACGTCCTGACTTTC
TRBJ2-3,15,-,TRBV5-4,once,CASSLGGKHTDTQYF,TGTGCCAGCAGCTTGGGGGGAAAACACACAGATACGCAGTATTTT
TRBJ2-4,12,TRBD2,TRBV28,-,CASSPSGVAQYF,TGTGCCAGTAGCCCTAGCGGGGTTGCTCAGTACTTC
TRBJ2-5,13,-,TRBV5-1,-,CASSFGGKETQYF,TGCGCCAGCAGCTTTGGGGGAAAAGAGACCCAGTACTTC
TRBJ1-1,15,-,TRBV5-1,-,CASSWDGGENTEAFF,TGCGCCAGCAGCTGGGATGGGGGCGAGAACACTGAAGCTTTCTTT
TRBJ2-7,17,TRBD1,TRBV5-1,-,CASSYTPTGGSSYEQYF,TGCGCCAGCAGCTATACCCCCACAGGGGGCTCTTCGTACGAGCAGTACTTC